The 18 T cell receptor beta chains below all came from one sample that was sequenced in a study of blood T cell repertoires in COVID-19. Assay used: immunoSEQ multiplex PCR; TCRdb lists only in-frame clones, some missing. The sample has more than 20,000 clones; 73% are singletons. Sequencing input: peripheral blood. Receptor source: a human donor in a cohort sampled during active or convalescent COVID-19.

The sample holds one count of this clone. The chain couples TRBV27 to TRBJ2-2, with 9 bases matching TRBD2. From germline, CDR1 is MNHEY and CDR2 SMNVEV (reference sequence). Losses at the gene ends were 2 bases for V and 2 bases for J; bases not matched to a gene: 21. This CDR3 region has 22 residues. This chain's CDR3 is CASSLKAGWVAGVTANTGELFF. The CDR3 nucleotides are TGTGCCAGCAGTTTAAAGGCGGGGTGGGTAGCGGGAGTAACGGCCAACACCGGGGAGCTGTTTTTT.

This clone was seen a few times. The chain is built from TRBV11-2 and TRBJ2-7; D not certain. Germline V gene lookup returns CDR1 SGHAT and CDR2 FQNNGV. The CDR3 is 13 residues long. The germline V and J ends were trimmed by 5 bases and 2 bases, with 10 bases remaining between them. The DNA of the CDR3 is TGTGCCAGCAGCCCCGGTCCGGCCTACGAGCAGTACTTC. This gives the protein CASSPGPAYEQYF.

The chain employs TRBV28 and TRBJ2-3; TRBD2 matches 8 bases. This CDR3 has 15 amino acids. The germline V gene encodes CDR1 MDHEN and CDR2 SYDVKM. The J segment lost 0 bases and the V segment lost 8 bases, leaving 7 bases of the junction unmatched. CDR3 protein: CASGRRGGSTDTQYF. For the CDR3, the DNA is TGTGCCAGCGGACGTCGGGGGGGAAGCACAGATACGCAGTATTTT.

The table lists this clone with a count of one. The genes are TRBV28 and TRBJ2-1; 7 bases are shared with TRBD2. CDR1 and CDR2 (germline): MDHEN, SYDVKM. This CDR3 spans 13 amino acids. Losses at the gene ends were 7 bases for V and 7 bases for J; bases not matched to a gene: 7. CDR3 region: CASTPPAGNEQFF. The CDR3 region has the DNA TGTGCCAGCACTCCTCCAGCGGGAAATGAGCAGTTCTTC.

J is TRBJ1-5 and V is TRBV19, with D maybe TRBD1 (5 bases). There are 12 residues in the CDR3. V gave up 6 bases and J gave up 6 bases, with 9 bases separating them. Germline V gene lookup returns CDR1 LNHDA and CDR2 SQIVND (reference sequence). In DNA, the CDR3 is TGTGCCAGTAGGCGACAGCCTCAGCCCCAGCATTTT. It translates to CASRRQPQPQHF.

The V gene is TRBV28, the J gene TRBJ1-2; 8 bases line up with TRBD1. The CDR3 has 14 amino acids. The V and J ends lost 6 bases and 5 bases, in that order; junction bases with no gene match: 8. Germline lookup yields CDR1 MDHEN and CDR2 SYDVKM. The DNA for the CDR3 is TGTGCCAGCAGATCAGGGGGCGCCCGATATGGCTACACCTTC. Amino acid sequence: CASRSGGARYGYTF.

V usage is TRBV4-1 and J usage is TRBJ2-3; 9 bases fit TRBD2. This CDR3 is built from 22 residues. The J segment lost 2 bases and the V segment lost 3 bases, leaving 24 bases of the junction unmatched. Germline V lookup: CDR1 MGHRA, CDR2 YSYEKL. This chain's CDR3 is CASSHSPPGTSNEARLTDTQYF. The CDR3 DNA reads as TGCGCCAGCAGCCATTCTCCGCCCGGGACTAGCAATGAAGCCCGTCTCACAGATACGCAGTATTTT.

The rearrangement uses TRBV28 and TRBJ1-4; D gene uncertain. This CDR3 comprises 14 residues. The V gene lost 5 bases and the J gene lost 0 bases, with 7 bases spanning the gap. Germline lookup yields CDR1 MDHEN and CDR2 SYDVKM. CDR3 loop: CASSPGATNEKLFF. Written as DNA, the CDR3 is TGTGCCAGCAGTCCGGGAGCAACTAATGAAAAACTGTTTTTT.

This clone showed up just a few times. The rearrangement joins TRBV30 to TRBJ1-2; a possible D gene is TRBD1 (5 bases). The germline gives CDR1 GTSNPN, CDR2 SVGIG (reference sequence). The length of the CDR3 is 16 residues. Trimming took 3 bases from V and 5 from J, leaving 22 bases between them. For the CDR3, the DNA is TGTGCCTGGAGCGACTTCCTTAATCCGGGGGGGTATGGCTACACCTTC. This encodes CAWSDFLNPGGYGYTF.

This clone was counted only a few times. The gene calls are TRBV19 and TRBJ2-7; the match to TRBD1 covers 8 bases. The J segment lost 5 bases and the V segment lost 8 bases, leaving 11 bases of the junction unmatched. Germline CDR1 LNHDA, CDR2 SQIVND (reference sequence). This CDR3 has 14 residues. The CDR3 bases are TGTGCCAGTTCAAGCCAGGGGGCGGCCGACGAGCAGTACTTC. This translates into CASSSQGAADEQYF.

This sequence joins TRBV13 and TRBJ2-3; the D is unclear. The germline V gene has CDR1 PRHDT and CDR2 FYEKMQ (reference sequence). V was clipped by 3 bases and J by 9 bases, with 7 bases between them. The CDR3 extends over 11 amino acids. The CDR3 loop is CASSFMSTQYF. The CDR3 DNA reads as TGTGCCAGCAGCTTCATGAGCACGCAGTATTTT.

The CDR3 loop is CASSQNPSPRETQYF. As DNA, the CDR3 is TGTGCCAGCAGCCAAAACCCGTCCCCTAGGGAGACCCAGTACTTC. The genes are TRBV3-1 (or the pseudogene TRBV3-2) and TRBJ2-5, with D uncertain. The CDR3 is made up of 15 amino acids. V was cut by 2 bases and J by 5 bases, with 15 bases left in between. Per germline, CDR1 LGHDT and CDR2 YNNKEL (reference sequence).

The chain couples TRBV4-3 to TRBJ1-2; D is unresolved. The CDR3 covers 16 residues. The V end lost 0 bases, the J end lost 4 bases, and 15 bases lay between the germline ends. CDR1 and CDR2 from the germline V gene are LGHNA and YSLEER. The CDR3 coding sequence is TGCGCCAGCAGCCAAGATGGAGGACTTGCGAGCTATGGCTACACCTTC. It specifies CASSQDGGLASYGYTF.

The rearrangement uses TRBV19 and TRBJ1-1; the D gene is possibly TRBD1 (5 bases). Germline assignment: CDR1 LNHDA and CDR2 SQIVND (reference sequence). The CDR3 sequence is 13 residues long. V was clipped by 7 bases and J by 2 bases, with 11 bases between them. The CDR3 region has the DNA TGTGCCAGTACCCCAGGGCACAACACTGAAGCTTTCTTT. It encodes CASTPGHNTEAFF.

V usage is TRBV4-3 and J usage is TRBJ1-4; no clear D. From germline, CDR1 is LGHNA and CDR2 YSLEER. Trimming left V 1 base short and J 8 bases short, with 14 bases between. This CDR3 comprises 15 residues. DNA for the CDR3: TGCGCCAGCAGCCAAGTTCGGGGAGGAAGGGAAAAACTGTTTTTT. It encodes CASSQVRGGREKLFF.

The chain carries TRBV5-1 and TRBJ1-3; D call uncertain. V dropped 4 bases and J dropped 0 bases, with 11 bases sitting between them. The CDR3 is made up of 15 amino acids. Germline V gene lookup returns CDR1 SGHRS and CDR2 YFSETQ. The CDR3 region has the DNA TGCGCCAGCAGCCGGCTTGGGCACTCTGGAAACACCATATATTTT. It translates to CASSRLGHSGNTIYF.

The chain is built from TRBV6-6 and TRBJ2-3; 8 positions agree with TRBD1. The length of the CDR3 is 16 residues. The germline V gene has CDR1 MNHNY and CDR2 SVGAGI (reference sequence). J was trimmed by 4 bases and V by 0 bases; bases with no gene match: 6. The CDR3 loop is CASSYSRTGYPDTQYF. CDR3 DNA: TGTGCCAGCAGTTACTCTAGGACAGGGTATCCAGATACGCAGTATTTT.

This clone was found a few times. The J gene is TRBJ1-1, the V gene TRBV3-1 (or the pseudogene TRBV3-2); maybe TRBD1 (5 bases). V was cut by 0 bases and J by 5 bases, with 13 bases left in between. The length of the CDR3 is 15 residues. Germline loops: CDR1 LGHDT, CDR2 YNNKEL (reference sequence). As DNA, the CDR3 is TGTGCCAGCAGCCAAGATGGGGGGACGTGGACTGAAGCTTTCTTT. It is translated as CASSQDGGTWTEAFF.